One and the same sample provided the 20 T cell receptor beta chains below, sequenced in a study of T cells after yellow fever vaccination. MiXCR, run by TCRdb on the 5' RACE reads, gives a single entry per CDR3 protein. The repertoire holds about 630,000 distinct CDR3 sequences, with about 12% as singletons. The input for sequencing was PBMCs, taken on the day of the yellow fever booster vaccination. These receptors originate from a man younger than 45 who received the YFV17D yellow fever vaccine.

V usage is TRBV29-1 and J usage is TRBJ1-2; TRBD1 matches at 7 bases. The germline gives CDR1 SQVTM, CDR2 ANQGSEA. The CDR3 runs to 12 residues. V was pared by 6 bases and J by 4 bases, with 5 bases of the junction left unmatched. The CDR3 region has the DNA TGCAGCGTAGGGGACAGTAGCTATGGCTACACCTTC. This codes for CSVGDSSYGYTF.

This clonotype was observed a handful of times. The chain is built from TRBV11-2 and TRBJ2-6; 7 bases agree with TRBD1. In germline, CDR1 is SGHAT, CDR2 FQNNGV. The CDR3 runs 16 residues. The V and J ends lost 1 base and 2 bases, in that order; junction bases with no gene match: 2. The CDR3 nucleotides read TGTGCCAGCAGCTTAGCGACAGGGACTGGGGCCAACGTCCTGACTTTC. Protein: CASSLATGTGANVLTF.

This clonotype was recorded a few times. This CDR3 reads CASSLSNGGEQYF. The CDR3 DNA reads as TGTGCCAGCAGTCTCTCAAACGGCGGCGAGCAGTACTTC. The J gene is TRBJ2-7, the V gene TRBV6-1; no definite D call. The CDR3 sequence is 13 residues long. Germline values: CDR1 MNHNS, CDR2 SASEGT. V was clipped by 5 bases and J by 6 bases, with 14 bases between them.

The gene calls are TRBV6-5 and TRBJ1-5, with D uncertain. Germline values: CDR1 MNHEY, CDR2 SVGAGI. The CDR3 consists of 15 residues. V lost 2 bases and J lost 0, with 8 bases in between. The CDR3 region is CASSYGRYSNQPQHF. CDR3 bases: TGTGCCAGCAGTTACGGACGTTATAGCAATCAGCCCCAGCATTTT.

The V and J genes are TRBV6-1 and TRBJ2-4; 7 bases are shared with TRBD1. The germline CDR1 and CDR2 sequences are MNHNS and SASEGT. The CDR3 is made up of 16 amino acids. Trimming cost V 6 bases and J 0 bases; bases outside gene matches: 8. The CDR3 DNA reads TGTGCCAGCAGAAACCGGGACAGCCTAGCCAAAAACATTCAGTACTTC. It encodes CASRNRDSLAKNIQYF.

The DNA of the CDR3 is TGCAGTGCTAGAATGGGGGACAGTCCGATCAACGAGCAGTACTTC. Protein product: CSARMGDSPINEQYF. The rearrangement joins TRBV20-1 to TRBJ2-7; 7 positions agree with TRBD1. The CDR3 is 15 residues long. V trimming: 2 bases; J trimming: 5 bases; junction bases outside the gene matches: 12. Looked up from germline, CDR1 is DFQATT and CDR2 is SNEGSKA (reference sequence).

Many counts were recorded for this clonotype. V and J are TRBV14 and TRBJ1-5; D uncertain. CDR3 length: 12 residues. Trimming stripped 1 base from V and 6 bases from J, with 4 bases between. CDR1 SGHDN and CDR2 FVKESK come from the germline V gene. The CDR3 bases are TGTGCCAGCAGCCAAGGGAGTCAGCCCCAGCATTTT. This translates into CASSQGSQPQHF.

The chain recombines TRBV15 with TRBJ2-1; possible D gene TRBD2, 6 bases. V was shortened by 8 bases and J by 6 bases, with 23 bases between the two germline ends. Per the germline V gene, CDR1 is LNHNV and CDR2 is YYDKDF (reference sequence). There are 16 residues in the CDR3. CDR3 protein: CATENLPPGVGNEQFF. In DNA, the CDR3 is TGTGCCACCGAAAACTTGCCCCCGGGGGTTGGCAATGAGCAGTTCTTC.

The chain couples TRBV20-1 to TRBJ2-1; D might be TRBD2 (5 bases). The germline V and J ends were trimmed by 2 bases and 7 bases, with 18 bases remaining between them. This CDR3 spans 15 amino acids. Germline V gene lookup returns CDR1 DFQATT and CDR2 SNEGSKA (reference sequence). CDR3 loop: CSARHRAREWNEQFF. The CDR3 bases are TGCAGTGCTAGACACCGGGCCCGGGAATGGAATGAGCAGTTCTTC.

This clonotype was counted only a few times. The chain joins TRBV10-3 to TRBJ1-2, with TRBD1 matching over 8 bases. Trimming cost V 6 bases and J 0 bases; bases outside gene matches: 9. CDR3 length equals 16 residues. The germline V gene has CDR1 ENHRY and CDR2 SYGVKD. CDR3 sequence (DNA): TGTGCCATCAGCCTTGGACAGGGACGAGCTAACTATGGCTACACCTTC. It codes for CAISLGQGRANYGYTF.

Only a few counts were recorded for this clonotype. The chain has TRBV6-1 and TRBJ2-7; 9 bases map to TRBD1. Germline V gives CDR1 MNHNS, CDR2 SASEGT. The CDR3 extends over 13 amino acids. Trimming removed 8 bases from V and 6 bases from J; junction bases left unmatched: 8. The CDR3 DNA follows: TGTGCCAGCGGTCGGGACAGGGTATTCGAGCAGTACTTC. Translating gives CASGRDRVFEQYF.

J is TRBJ2-1 and V is TRBV6-1; D remains unclear. The CDR3 extends over 15 amino acids. Germline lookup yields CDR1 MNHNS and CDR2 SASEGT. V gave up 5 bases and J gave up 5 bases, with 16 bases separating them. The CDR3 loop is CASSRNSRLNNEQFF. Here the CDR3 DNA reads TGTGCCAGCAGTCGGAACTCCAGACTCAACAATGAGCAGTTCTTC.

This clonotype has more than one count but fewer than ten. The chain couples TRBV20-1 to TRBJ2-1, with 7 bases fitting TRBD2. Germline CDR1 is DFQATT and CDR2 is SNEGSKA (reference sequence). V gave up 6 bases and J gave up 0 bases; unmatched junction bases: 11. This CDR3 comprises 16 residues. The CDR3 spells CSATLGEGYSYNEQFF. CDR3 sequence (DNA): TGCAGTGCCACCCTCGGGGAGGGGTACTCCTACAATGAGCAGTTCTTC.

The V gene is TRBV5-6, the J gene TRBJ1-2; D not certain. V lost 0 bases and J 0 bases, leaving 6 bases between the germline ends. This CDR3 is 14 amino acids long. Per germline, CDR1 SGHDT and CDR2 YYEEEE. CDR3 in amino acids: CASSLAETNYGYTF. In nucleotides, the CDR3 is TGTGCCAGCAGCTTGGCAGAGACTAACTATGGCTACACCTTC.

The rearrangement links TRBV10-3 to TRBJ2-7; 8 bases are a match to TRBD1. This CDR3 contains 12 residues. V trimming: 5 bases; J trimming: 5 bases; junction bases outside the gene matches: 2. The germline V gene encodes CDR1 ENHRY and CDR2 SYGVKD. The CDR3 DNA sequence: TGTGCCATCAGTACAGGGGGTAACGAGCAGTACTTC. Encoded protein: CAISTGGNEQYF.

This chain joins TRBV28 and TRBJ2-7; D unresolved. The CDR3 runs 15 residues. V was trimmed by 2 bases and J by 5 bases, leaving 16 bases between them. Germline CDR1 MDHEN, CDR2 SYDVKM. The CDR3 DNA is TGTGCCAGCAGTTTACAGGTAGAGGCGATCAACGAGCAGTACTTC. As protein: CASSLQVEAINEQYF.

J is TRBJ2-6 and V is TRBV20-1; D is unclear. CDR3 size: 18 residues. With 5 bases removed from V and 0 bases from J, the gap between germline ends came to 20 bases. Germline V gives CDR1 DFQATT, CDR2 SNEGSKA (reference sequence). The CDR3 region is CSAPRTETTFSGANVLTF. CDR3 sequence (DNA): TGCAGTGCTCCCAGGACGGAAACCACATTCTCTGGGGCCAACGTCCTGACTTTC.

The V gene is TRBV5-1, the J gene TRBJ2-3, with 8 bases fitting TRBD1. The CDR3 is 15 amino acids. J lost 3 bases, V lost 0 bases, and 3 bases had no gene match. Germline CDR1 is SGHRS and CDR2 is YFSETQ. The CDR3 nucleotides are TGCGCCAGCAGCTTGGCGGGACAGGAGACAGATACGCAGTATTTT. Translation gives CASSLAGQETDTQYF.

This chain links TRBV6-1 with TRBJ1-1; D might be TRBD1 (6 bases). Germline V gene sequence: CDR1 MNHNS, CDR2 SASEGT. V dropped 8 bases and J dropped 7 bases, with 20 bases sitting between them. This CDR3 comprises 14 residues. The CDR3 bases are TGTGCCAGCCACCCTCCTTTCTTACAGGGTGAAGCTTTCTTT. This translates into CASHPPFLQGEAFF.

In this sample, this clonotype turned up a few times. The chain combines TRBV30 with TRBJ2-2, with D unclear. CDR3 length equals 14 residues. Trimming took off 5 bases at V and 0 bases at J, with 10 bases between the two ends. Germline lookup yields CDR1 GTSNPN and CDR2 SVGIG (reference sequence). CDR3: CAWGSSPNTGELFF. The CDR3 coding sequence is TGTGCCTGGGGGTCTTCTCCGAACACCGGGGAGCTGTTTTTT. The whole variable domain, filled in from reference TRBV30 and TRBJ2-2, reads SQTIHQWPATLVQPVGSPLSLECTVEGTSNPNLYWYRQAAGRGLQLLFYSVGIGQISSEVPQNLSASRPQDRQFILSSKKLLLSDSGFYLCAWGSSPNTGELFFGEGSRLTVL.